One sample yielded the 26 T cell receptor beta chains listed below, sequenced in a study of OX40 agonist ivuxolimab in advanced cancers. Clones were read by immunoSEQ multiplex PCR, and TCRdb kept only the in-frame ones, dropping some. The sample consists of 15,000 to 20,000 clones, over 70% of them appearing once. The sample in question was CD4+ or CD8+ T cells sorted from blood, obtained in a trial of the OX40 agonist ivuxolimab. These receptors came from an adult with an advanced solid tumor such as melanoma, head and neck, liver or kidney cancer.

This clone was seen a handful of times. The chain uses TRBV4-3 and TRBJ2-7; no clear D. The V gene lost 1 base and the J gene lost 3 bases, with 7 bases spanning the gap. The CDR3 sequence is 13 residues long. Germline CDR1 reads LGHNA; CDR2 reads YSLEER. The CDR3 nucleotides are TGCGCCAGCAGCCAAGGAATTCACTACGAGCAGTACTTC. Protein: CASSQGIHYEQYF.

V gene TRBV29-1 combines with J gene TRBJ2-2, with D tentatively TRBD2 (6 bases). V dropped 3 bases and J dropped 3 bases, with 20 bases sitting between them. Germline V gene sequence: CDR1 SQVTM, CDR2 ANQGSEA. The CDR3 totals 17 residues. The CDR3 protein is CSVDDGGRGADTGELFF. The CDR3 nucleotides are TGCAGCGTTGATGATGGAGGGCGCGGTGCGGACACCGGGGAGCTGTTTTTT.

The V and J genes are TRBV29-1 and TRBJ2-7; the D is unclear. Trimming removed 3 bases from V and 2 bases from J, with 8 bases in between. The CDR3 sequence is 12 residues long. The germline gives CDR1 SQVTM, CDR2 ANQGSEA. CDR3 protein: CSVETIPYEQYF. The CDR3 DNA reads TGCAGCGTTGAGACCATACCCTACGAGCAGTACTTC.

This rearrangement joins TRBV25-1 to TRBJ1-1; tentative D call: TRBD1 (6 bases). V dropped 6 bases and J dropped 7 bases, with 21 bases sitting between them. The CDR3 covers 15 residues. Germline CDR1 reads MGHDK; CDR2 reads SYGVNS. The CDR3 reads CASRPTRRTEDEAFF. CDR3 coding DNA: TGTGCCAGCAGGCCCACCCGCAGGACAGAAGATGAAGCTTTCTTT.

The chain links TRBV28 to TRBJ1-2; TRBD1 might be the D (5 bases). Trimming pared 2 bases from V and 4 bases from J, leaving 8 bases between. CDR1 and CDR2 from the germline V gene are MDHEN and SYDVKM. CDR3 length: 13 amino acids. CDR3 in amino acids: CASSLAGLYGYTF. CDR3 nucleotide sequence: TGTGCCAGCAGTTTAGCAGGGCTCTATGGCTACACCTTC.

This clone is labeled as medium-sized. The CDR3 reads CASSLSRTDAQETQYF. For the CDR3, the DNA is TGTGCCAGCAGTTTATCCCGGACAGACGCCCAAGAGACCCAGTACTTC. The rearrangement links TRBV27 to TRBJ2-5; D might be TRBD1 (6 bases). Germline V gene data show CDR1 as MNHEY and CDR2 as SMNVEV (reference sequence). V was cut by 0 bases and J by 1 base, with 12 bases left in between. CDR3 length: 16 residues.

The rearrangement uses TRBV29-1 and TRBJ1-4; TRBD1 might be the D (5 bases). Germline CDR1 is SQVTM and CDR2 is ANQGSEA. The length of the CDR3 is 14 residues. V gave up 1 base and J gave up 6 bases, with 12 bases separating them. As DNA, the CDR3 is TGCAGCGTTGAAGTGTGGGAAGGGGATGAAAAACTGTTTTTT. It codes for CSVEVWEGDEKLFF.

The chain uses TRBV29-1 and TRBJ2-5; 7 bases agree with TRBD2. CDR1 is SQVTM and CDR2 is ANQGSEA in the germline V gene. Trimming at V came to 3 bases and at J to 0 bases, leaving 7 bases not matched to a gene. This CDR3 has 15 residues. Written as DNA, the CDR3 is TGCAGCGTTGAGATGGCGGGGGATAACCAAGAGACCCAGTACTTC. Translation gives CSVEMAGDNQETQYF.

The rearrangement uses TRBV10-3 and TRBJ2-7; a weak D match, TRBD1 (5 bases). The CDR3 spans 11 residues. Trimming removed 10 bases from V and 5 bases from J, with 12 bases in between. CDR1 and CDR2 from the germline V gene are ENHRY and SYGVKD. The CDR3 region is CATLSGNEQYF. The CDR3 DNA reads as TGTGCCACCTTATCAGGGAACGAGCAGTACTTC.

The chain joins TRBV13 to TRBJ1-6, with 9 bases fitting TRBD1. The CDR3 has 14 residues. CDR1 and CDR2 from the germline V gene are PRHDT and FYEKMQ (reference sequence). Losses at the gene ends were 4 bases for V and 8 bases for J; bases not matched to a gene: 3. The CDR3 protein is CASSSGQGYSPLHF. The CDR3 DNA reads TGTGCCAGCAGCTCGGGACAGGGATATTCACCCCTCCACTTT.

The CDR3 protein is CASRWGYSYEQYF. CDR3 bases: TGTGCCAGCAGGTGGGGGTACTCCTACGAGCAGTACTTC. The chain uses TRBV5-6 and TRBJ2-7, with D possibly being TRBD1 or TRBD2 (5 bases each). This CDR3 spans 13 amino acids. CDR1 is SGHDT, CDR2 YYEEEE, per germline. Trimming stripped 5 bases from V and 0 bases from J, with 9 bases between.

This clone occurred a few times. The chain employs TRBV9 and TRBJ2-2; 9 nucleotides line up with TRBD2. With V trimmed by 0 bases and J by 6 bases, 0 bases remained unmatched. The CDR3 loop spans 14 amino acids. Germline CDR1 and CDR2: SGDLS and YYNGEE. CDR3 region: CASSVGGRAGELFF. CDR3 DNA: TGTGCCAGCAGCGTAGGCGGGAGGGCCGGGGAGCTGTTTTTT.

This clone came up a few times. This chain connects TRBV5-1 to TRBJ1-5; 8 nucleotides line up with TRBD1. Trimming removed 4 bases from V and 4 bases from J; junction bases left unmatched: 4. Germline CDR1 and CDR2: SGHRS and YFSETQ. The CDR3 runs 14 residues. The CDR3 is CASSQGTGNQPQHF. In nucleotides, the CDR3 is TGCGCCAGCAGCCAAGGGACAGGTAATCAGCCCCAGCATTTT.

This chain links TRBV28 with TRBJ2-1; 9 nucleotides match TRBD1. The CDR3 runs 14 residues. J lost 8 bases, V lost 3 bases, and 5 bases had no gene match. Per the germline V gene, CDR1 is MDHEN and CDR2 is SYDVKM. The DNA for the CDR3 is TGTGCCAGCAGTTTGTCCGGACAGGGGTATGAGCAGTTCTTC. This gives the protein CASSLSGQGYEQFF.

Of note for this clone: At one end, the junction sequence differs from germline, possibly due to a read error. The chain combines TRBV7-7 with TRBJ2-2; the D is unclear. CDR1 SSHAT and CDR2 FNYEAQ come from the germline V gene (reference sequence). CDR3 length equals 15 residues. CDR3 DNA: TGTGCTAGCAGCCCCGAGGTTCCGAACACCGGGGAGCTGTTTTTT. The encoded protein is CASSPEVPNTGELFF.

This clone was observed a single time. V and J are TRBV9 and TRBJ2-7, with 9 bases identical to TRBD1. The V gene end was trimmed by 4 bases and the J gene end by 6 bases; junction bases not matched to a gene: 17. CDR1 and CDR2 from the germline V gene are SGDLS and YYNGEE. This CDR3 has 17 amino acids. This CDR3 reads CASSTADRGPRFVEQYF. The CDR3 DNA follows: TGTGCCAGCAGCACGGCGGACAGGGGCCCTCGATTTGTCGAGCAGTACTTC.

This clone came up once. The rearrangement uses TRBV7-9 and TRBJ2-7, with 8 nucleotides matching TRBD1. CDR3 length: 14 amino acids. Germline V gene lookup returns CDR1 SEHNR and CDR2 FQNEAQ (reference sequence). Trimming at V came to 1 base and at J to 5 bases, leaving 4 bases not matched to a gene. For the CDR3, the DNA is TGTGCCAGCAGCTTAGGGGCAGGGGGCGACGAGCAGTACTTC. This gives the protein CASSLGAGGDEQYF. Full variable domain (outside the CDR3, taken from reference TRBV7-9 and TRBJ2-7): DTGVSQNPRHKITKRGQNVTFRCDPISEHNRLYWYRQTLGQGPEFLTYFQNEAQLEKSRLLSDRFSAERPKGSFSTLEIQRTEQGDSAMYLCASSLGAGGDEQYFGPGTRLTVT.

The V and J genes are TRBV18 and TRBJ1-5; possibly TRBD1 for D (6 bases). The germline V gene encodes CDR1 KGHSH and CDR2 LQKENI. The CDR3 covers 14 residues. Trimming took off 8 bases at V and 2 bases at J, with 13 bases between the two ends. CDR3: CASRGRGGNQPQHF. The DNA of the CDR3 is TGTGCCAGCCGGGGCAGGGGCGGCAATCAGCCCCAGCATTTT.

The rearrangement links TRBV7-6 to TRBJ2-1; 9 positions match TRBD2. V shed 4 bases and J 7 bases; nucleotides not matched to a gene: 8. Germline V gene data show CDR1 as SGHVS and CDR2 as FNYEAQ. This CDR3 is 15 amino acids long. The CDR3 DNA is TGTGCCAGCAGCTCTCATAGCGGGAGAGGGAATGAGCAGTTCTTC. Translating gives CASSSHSGRGNEQFF.

The chain couples TRBV18 to TRBJ2-7, with 10 bases fitting TRBD2. Trimming cost V 4 bases and J 0 bases; bases outside gene matches: 3. Per germline, CDR1 KGHSH and CDR2 LQKENI. This CDR3 contains 15 residues. The CDR3 reads CASSLSGRNSYEQYF. The DNA of the CDR3 is TGTGCCAGCTCACTTAGCGGGAGGAACTCCTACGAGCAGTACTTC.

CDR3 nucleotides: TGTGCCAGCAGTCCTGACAGCGGGCCTTGGGCCCAGTACTTC. Its translation is CASSPDSGPWAQYF. V usage is TRBV27 and J usage is TRBJ2-5, with a possible D match to TRBD2 (6 bases). The CDR3 length is 14 residues. Looked up from germline, CDR1 is MNHEY and CDR2 is SMNVEV (reference sequence). The germline V and J ends were trimmed by 5 bases and 9 bases, with 19 bases remaining between them.

This clone is a singleton in its sample. The chain is built from TRBV5-1 and TRBJ2-5; D is undetermined. V was pared by 3 bases and J by 1 base, with 13 bases between. CDR1 and CDR2 from the germline V gene are SGHRS and YFSETQ. CDR3 length: 15 amino acids. The CDR3 bases are TGCGCCAGCAGCTCCCCCTTAGGATCCCAAGAGACCCAGTACTTC. Its protein product is CASSSPLGSQETQYF.

V usage is TRBV9 and J usage is TRBJ1-5, with unresolved D. The CDR3 extends over 13 amino acids. V dropped 7 bases and J dropped 5 bases, with 13 bases sitting between them. The germline gives CDR1 SGDLS, CDR2 YYNGEE. The chain's CDR3 is CASGGSGYQPQHF. CDR3 DNA: TGTGCCAGCGGTGGGAGCGGGTATCAGCCCCAGCATTTT.

The V call is TRBV19, the J call TRBJ2-7; 7 nucleotides align to TRBD1. The V and J ends lost 4 bases and 1 base, in that order; junction bases with no gene match: 4. The CDR3 is 14 amino acids. Germline-derived CDR1 and CDR2 are LNHDA and SQIVND (reference sequence). The CDR3 sequence is CASSRDSRSYEQYF. CDR3 sequence (DNA): TGTGCCAGTAGTAGGGACAGCCGATCCTACGAGCAGTACTTC.

This rearrangement joins TRBV27 to TRBJ2-7; 7 bases are shared with TRBD2. The CDR3 length is 15 residues. Losses at the gene ends were 4 bases for V and 5 bases for J; bases not matched to a gene: 11. Germline V lookup: CDR1 MNHEY, CDR2 SMNVEV (reference sequence). In DNA form, the CDR3 reads TGTGCCAGCAGTTCCGAAGGCGGGAGTCGCGACGAGCAGTACTTC. This translates into CASSSEGGSRDEQYF.

The V and J genes are TRBV27 and TRBJ2-7; 11 bases map to TRBD1. The germline V gene has CDR1 MNHEY and CDR2 SMNVEV (reference sequence). V lost 7 bases and J lost 3; bases outside the gene matches: 8. There are 15 residues in the CDR3. CDR3 bases: TGTGCCAGCATCCCGGGGGGGACAGGGGGCTACGAGCAGTACTTC. It translates to CASIPGGTGGYEQYF.